This T cell receptor beta chain was captured in a study of regulatory T cells in long-lasting Graves disease. Time point noted: newly diagnosed GD, antithyroid drugs for less than 3 months. PBMC-derived RNA was used for the TCR library. Construction of TCR beta libraries relied on iRepertoire HTBI primers and on Arm-PCR targeting CDR3 regions. In TCRdb, the multiplex PCR reads were re-called with MiXCR into one record per CDR3 protein. The sample contains hundreds of thousands of distinct CDR3 sequences, more than 10% of which appear only once. V gave up 4 bases and J gave up 6 bases, with 15 bases separating them. Germline CDR1 and CDR2: MNHEY and SVGEGT. The length of the CDR3 is 15 residues. This same sample was also taken into another study, of T cells in Graves' hyperthyroidism and ophthalmopathy.

The receptor was derived from a woman under 40 with Graves disease. This chain links TRBV6-2 or TRBV6-3 with TRBJ1-4; D ambiguous. The sequenced sample was peripheral blood mononuclear cells (PBMCs), obtained at new diagnosis, from a patient treated with antithyroid drugs. For the CDR3, the DNA is TGTGCCAGCAGTTTTACCGCCGGCTGGGATGAAAAACTGTTTTTT. Residues: CASSFTAGWDEKLFF.